This paragraph reports one TCR beta chain. Its antigen is not known. This specimen belongs to a study of cytomegalovirus exposure and HLA in healthy donors. Notes on the study in general: TCR beta chains numbering approximately 150 were designated cytomegalovirus-associated. In vitro experiments confirmed that a few CMV-associated chains were specific for CMV antigens. A classifier reportedly called cytomegalovirus status with high sensitivity and specificity.

The data were produced by immunoSEQ multiplex PCR, yet TCRdb's version contains in-frame clones alone and is incomplete. Seen here are 200,000 or so clones, roughly 80% observed once, and the top ten hold under 7.5%. The donors were part of the validation cohort of 120 subjects. That cohort was separate from the first cohort, which comprised about 730 subjects. This CDR3 region has 14 residues. Unmatched junction bases numbered 8, after V lost 7 bases and J lost 3 bases. Germline values: CDR1 MNHEY, CDR2 SMNVEV (reference sequence). The sequence derives from a man between 18 and 35 years old in good health and CMV-seropositive. The gene calls are TRBV27 and TRBJ1-1; 7 positions match TRBD1. The source material was PBMCs. CDR3 in amino acids: CASIAYRGDTEAFF. The CDR3 nucleotides read TGTGCCAGCATTGCCTACAGGGGCGACACTGAAGCTTTCTTT.